This T cell receptor (beta chain) was found in a study of molecular identifiers for immune sequencing clone quantification. Study-level points and caveats: Underestimated sizes of highly expanded clones could result from identical TCR molecules that share a barcode.

CDR3 length equals 14 residues. The germline gives CDR1 LNHDA, CDR2 SQIVND (reference sequence). V shed 5 bases and J shed 2 bases, with 13 bases lying between them. This clonotype was observed many times. Antigen: not known. TCRdb redid the calling of the PCR reads with MiXCR, one entry per CDR3 protein. The table includes hundreds of thousands of distinct CDR3 sequences, roughly a quarter detected once. The chain links TRBV19 to TRBJ2-7; D may match TRBD1 or TRBD2 (5 bases each). Sequencing input: naive CD8+ T cells from blood, with Jurkat cell RNA spiked in. Noted subset: FACS-sorted CD8+CD4-CCR7+CD45RA+ naive T cells. This sequence was found in a human donor in good health. Some libraries in this study had Jurkat cell RNA spiked in. The CDR3 coding sequence is TGTGCCAGTAGTCTCCGGGACGGGACCTACGAGCAGTACTTC. Residues: CASSLRDGTYEQYF.